This TCR beta chain comes out of a study of CD8+ T cells in alopecia areata. Study-wide findings and caveats: Clarity of TCR sharing across patients fell short of that in mice, possibly HLA-related. Resident alphabeta T cells of normal skin are also sequenced in scalp samples.

Germline CDR1 and CDR2: SGDLS and YYNGEE. This CDR3 comprises 14 residues. The ends were cut back, 4 bases at V and 1 base at J, with 8 bases in the middle. As concerns this clone: What it recognizes is unknown.

Sequencing used cDNA as its template, made by extracting RNA and reverse transcribing it. TCRdb keeps only in-frame clones here, not all; method: immunoSEQ multiplex PCR. The sample contains 250,000 or so clones, less than 80% of which appear only once. Lesional scalp tissue (obtained by punch biopsy) and peripheral blood were collected from alopecia areata patients. The researchers isolated CD4+ and CD8+ T cells from PBMCs by sorting. Sequencing used CD4+ T cells sorted from blood, obtained at week 0. This TCR was sampled from a human donor with alopecia areata. The rearrangement uses TRBV9 and TRBJ2-2; a possible D gene is TRBD1 (5 bases). CDR3 nucleotides: TGTGCCAGCAGCTACCAGGGGAACACCGGGGAGCTGTTTTTT. Translation: CASSYQGNTGELFF.